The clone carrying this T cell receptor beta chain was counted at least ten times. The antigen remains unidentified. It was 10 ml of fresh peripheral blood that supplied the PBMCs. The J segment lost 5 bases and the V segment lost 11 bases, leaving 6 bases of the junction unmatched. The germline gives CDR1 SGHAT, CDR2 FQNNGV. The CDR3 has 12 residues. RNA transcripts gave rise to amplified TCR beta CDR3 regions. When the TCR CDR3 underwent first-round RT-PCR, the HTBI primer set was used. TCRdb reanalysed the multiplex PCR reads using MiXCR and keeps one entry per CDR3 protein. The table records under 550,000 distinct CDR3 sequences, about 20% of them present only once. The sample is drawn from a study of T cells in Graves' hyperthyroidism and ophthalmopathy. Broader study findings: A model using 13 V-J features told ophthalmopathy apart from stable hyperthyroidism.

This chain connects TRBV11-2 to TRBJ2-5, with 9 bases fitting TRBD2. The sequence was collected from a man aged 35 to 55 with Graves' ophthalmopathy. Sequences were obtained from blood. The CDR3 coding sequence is TGTGCCGTAGCGGGGGCTCAGGAGACCCAGTACTTC. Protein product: CAVAGAQETQYF.